This TCR beta chain originates from a study of early T cells in non-severe SARS-CoV-2 infection. Overall study: Whole-blood bulk RNA, unsorted, was sequenced, and chains were unpaired. Study-level points and caveats: Matching results from VDJdb favored anti-spike CD8 responses, leaving private and CD4 specificities undetected.

This clonotype was seen only a few times. Its antigen is unknown. Germline V lookup: CDR1 KGHSH, CDR2 LQKENI. This CDR3 has 13 amino acids. Trimming took 3 bases from V and 8 from J, leaving 13 bases between them. Attachment of unique molecular identifiers to individual cDNA molecules was performed. Via MiXCR, TCRdb re-called the 5' RACE reads, giving one row per CDR3 protein. This sample has more than 65,000 distinct CDR3 sequences, with more than 10% found just once. This rearrangement joins TRBV18 to TRBJ1-2; possible D gene TRBD1, 5 bases. The sequence was obtained from an adult who was a healthcare worker with PCR-confirmed SARS-CoV-2 infection or an uninfected control (not recorded which). Sequences were obtained from whole blood. The CDR3 region has the DNA TGTGCCAGCTCACCTTTCTCCAGGGAGGGCTACACCTTC. It encodes CASSPFSREGYTF.